This passage covers 27 T cell receptor beta chains from one sample sequenced in a study of cytomegalovirus exposure and HLA in healthy donors. The PCR employed 60 Vbeta primers together with 13 Jbeta primers. Data came from immunoSEQ multiplex PCR; TCRdb stores just in-frame clones and leaves some out. The sample has about 180,000 clones; over 70% are singletons. Material: PBMCs. These receptors all come from a man between 18 and 29 years old in good health and CMV-seronegative.

This chain uses TRBV10-2 with TRBJ2-7, with D possibly being TRBD2 (6 bases). The V gene's germline CDR1 is WSHSY and CDR2 SAAADI. The V end was cut by 7 bases, the J end by 0 bases, with 19 bases between. The CDR3 totals 16 residues. CDR3 nucleotide sequence: TGCGCCAGCAAGAAATTCGGGACTCCAAGCTCCTACGAGCAGTACTTC. Translated, it gives CASKKFGTPSSYEQYF.

The chain links TRBV6-1 to TRBJ1-4; D uncertain. The germline gives CDR1 MNHNS, CDR2 SASEGT. This CDR3 contains 16 residues. The ends were cut back, 4 bases at V and 0 bases at J, with 12 bases in the middle. The DNA for the CDR3 is TGTGCCAGCAGTGTTGAAGAACTCGCAACTAATGAAAAACTGTTTTTT. It yields the protein CASSVEELATNEKLFF.

The chain employs TRBV6-5 and TRBJ1-1, with 7 bases fitting TRBD1. Germline V lookup: CDR1 MNHEY, CDR2 SVGAGI. This CDR3 is 12 amino acids long. V was pared by 5 bases and J by 11 bases, with 8 bases of the junction left unmatched. The CDR3 DNA is TGTGCCAGCAGTCCCAGGGGGGCGAACGCTTTCTTT. This translates into CASSPRGANAFF.

The chain uses TRBV7-2 and TRBJ2-5; a possible D gene is TRBD2 (6 bases). The closer fit of TRBJ2-7 to the DNA end suggests the J call may be wrong. This CDR3 spans 16 amino acids. CDR1 is SGHTA, CDR2 FQGNSA, per germline. The CDR3: CASSLGTSLSLGEQYF. In nucleotides, the CDR3 is TGTGCCAGCAGCTTAGGAACTAGCCTCTCCCTCGGCGAGCAGTACTTC.

The V call is TRBV6-6, the J call TRBJ1-2; D remains unclear. V was trimmed by 7 bases and J by 7 bases, leaving 10 bases between them. In germline, CDR1 is MNHNY, CDR2 SVGAGI (reference sequence). The CDR3 extends over 11 amino acids. CDR3 DNA: TGTGCCAGCACCTTGGGGAGTGGCTACACCTTC. Its protein is CASTLGSGYTF.

The chain links TRBV5-4 to TRBJ2-1; a possible D gene is TRBD2 (5 bases). Trimming pared 0 bases from V and 0 bases from J, leaving 13 bases between. The germline CDR1 and CDR2 sequences are SGHNT and YYREEE (reference sequence). The CDR3 spans 17 residues. The CDR3 is CASSLEVRASSYNEQFF. The CDR3 bases are TGTGCCAGCAGCTTGGAGGTGCGGGCGAGCTCCTACAATGAGCAGTTCTTC.

V gene TRBV19 combines with J gene TRBJ2-5, with TRBD1 matching over 8 bases. This CDR3 is built from 16 residues. CDR1 and CDR2 from the germline V gene are LNHDA and SQIVND (reference sequence). Trimming at V came to 5 bases and at J to 4 bases, leaving 12 bases not matched to a gene. For the CDR3, the DNA is TGTGCCAGTAGTCTTAGGGGCAGGGGGCTTGCAGAGACCCAGTACTTC. Its translation: CASSLRGRGLAETQYF.

This chain uses TRBV5-1 with TRBJ1-2; TRBD1 matches at 8 bases. This CDR3 is 15 amino acids long. V shed 5 bases, J shed 2 bases, and the junction held 8 bases outside the gene matches. The germline V gene encodes CDR1 SGHRS and CDR2 YFSETQ. The CDR3 here is CASRTGTGRNYGYTF. In nucleotides, the CDR3 is TGCGCCAGCAGGACCGGGACAGGACGAAACTATGGCTACACCTTC.

The V and J genes are TRBV27 and TRBJ2-3; 7 nucleotides align to TRBD1. Germline V lookup: CDR1 MNHEY, CDR2 SMNVEV (reference sequence). The length of the CDR3 is 17 residues. V trimming: 0 bases; J trimming: 2 bases; junction bases outside the gene matches: 8. This CDR3 reads CASSLSTGSWTTDTQYF. In DNA form, the CDR3 reads TGTGCCAGCAGTTTATCGACAGGGAGTTGGACCACAGATACGCAGTATTTT.

The chain is built from TRBV25-1 and TRBJ2-1, with 9 bases identical to TRBD1. With 5 bases clipped from V and 4 bases from J, the junction kept 6 bases outside the gene matches. Per the germline V gene, CDR1 is MGHDK and CDR2 is SYGVNS. The CDR3 runs to 15 residues. DNA for the CDR3: TGTGCCAGCAGTAGGGGACAGGGTACTTACAATGAGCAGTTCTTC. This codes for CASSRGQGTYNEQFF. Combining the CDR3 with reference TRBV25-1 and TRBJ2-1 gives the whole variable domain EADIYQTPRYLVIGTGKKITLECSQTMGHDKMYWYQQDPGMELHLIHYSYGVNSTEKGDLSSESTVSRIRTEHFPLTLESARPSHTSQYLCASSRGQGTYNEQFFGPGTRLTVL.

This rearrangement joins TRBV7-6 to TRBJ2-5, with a possible D match to TRBD1 (7 bases). Germline loops: CDR1 SGHVS, CDR2 FNYEAQ. Trimming removed 4 bases from V and 0 bases from J, with 18 bases in between. The length of the CDR3 is 17 residues. CDR3 residues: CASSSPGDRAYQETQYF. CDR3 bases: TGTGCCAGCAGCTCCCCGGGGGACAGAGCTTACCAAGAGACCCAGTACTTC.

The chain recombines TRBV30 with TRBJ2-1; possible D gene TRBD2, 6 bases. The V gene's germline CDR1 is GTSNPN and CDR2 SVGIG (reference sequence). V gave up 1 base and J gave up 10 bases, with 14 bases separating them. This CDR3 has 13 amino acids. DNA of the CDR3: TGTGCCTGGAGTGGACTAGAACGAGACGAGCAGTTCTTC. Translated, it gives CAWSGLERDEQFF.

J is TRBJ2-1 and V is TRBV29-1; the D gene is possibly TRBD1 (5 bases). The CDR3 runs to 12 residues. Per germline, CDR1 SQVTM and CDR2 ANQGSEA. V was pared by 1 base and J by 9 bases, with 10 bases between. The CDR3 here is CSVEVGASEQFF. CDR3 coding DNA: TGCAGCGTTGAAGTAGGGGCAAGTGAGCAGTTCTTC.

V and J are TRBV6-5 and TRBJ1-2, with D perhaps TRBD1 (5 bases). The CDR3 loop spans 16 amino acids. Germline assignment: CDR1 MNHEY and CDR2 SVGAGI. Deletions cut 0 bases from V and 4 bases from J, with 15 bases between. CDR3 residues: CASSYSTAGLVYGYTF. Written as DNA, the CDR3 is TGTGCCAGCAGTTACTCGACAGCAGGGCTCGTCTATGGCTACACCTTC.

The chain has TRBV5-6 and TRBJ2-5; D possibly corresponds to TRBD2 (5 bases). The germline CDR1 and CDR2 sequences are SGHDT and YYEEEE. The CDR3 contains 13 residues. Trimming removed 3 bases from V and 4 bases from J, with 10 bases in between. CDR3 residues: CASSWVGRETQYF. The CDR3, as DNA: TGTGCCAGCAGCTGGGTGGGGAGAGAGACCCAGTACTTC.

This chain links TRBV7-8 with TRBJ2-5; TRBD1 matches at 9 bases. Germline V gene sequence: CDR1 SGHVS, CDR2 FQNEAQ. This CDR3 region has 17 residues. Trimming at V came to 5 bases and at J to 7 bases, leaving 17 bases not matched to a gene. The CDR3 protein is CASSPGRTGVGRWTQYF. The CDR3 bases are TGTGCCAGCAGCCCCGGGCGGACAGGGGTGGGCCGGTGGACCCAGTACTTC.

This chain links TRBV7-8 with TRBJ1-2, with a possible D match to TRBD1 (6 bases). The CDR3 is 16 amino acids. Trimming took off 5 bases at V and 2 bases at J, with 18 bases between the two ends. Per germline, CDR1 SGHVS and CDR2 FQNEAQ. The CDR3 loop is CASSLIQGTNNYGYTF. DNA of the CDR3: TGTGCCAGCAGCCTAATACAGGGAACGAACAACTATGGCTACACCTTC.

The chain is built from TRBV7-8 and TRBJ2-2; D remains ambiguous. The CDR3 is 17 amino acids. With 0 bases removed from V and 1 base from J, the gap between germline ends came to 12 bases. CDR1 and CDR2 from the germline V gene are SGHVS and FQNEAQ. The DNA for the CDR3 is TGTGCCAGCAGCTTAGCGTTAGTCGGTGGGAACACCGGGGAGCTGTTTTTT. It codes for CASSLALVGGNTGELFF.

This chain uses TRBV13 with TRBJ1-3; D uncertain. Trimming cost V 1 base and J 9 bases, with 10 bases left between them. CDR3 length equals 13 residues. Germline loops: CDR1 PRHDT, CDR2 FYEKMQ (reference sequence). The CDR3 DNA follows: TGTGCCAGCAGCTTAGACCGCGGAGTCACCATATATTTT. It yields the protein CASSLDRGVTIYF.

The chain recombines TRBV7-9 with TRBJ1-6; 7 bases map to TRBD1. V trimming: 2 bases; J trimming: 9 bases; junction bases outside the gene matches: 4. CDR1 and CDR2 (germline): SEHNR, FQNEAQ (reference sequence). The CDR3 sequence is 14 residues long. The CDR3 coding sequence is TGTGCCAGCAGCTTAAAGGGGGCTGGTTCACCCCTCCACTTT. This translates into CASSLKGAGSPLHF. Full variable domain (rest looked up from reference TRBV7-9 and TRBJ1-6): DTGVSQNPRHKITKRGQNVTFRCDPISEHNRLYWYRQTLGQGPEFLTYFQNEAQLEKSRLLSDRFSAERPKGSFSTLEIQRTEQGDSAMYLCASSLKGAGSPLHFGNGTRLTVT.

J is TRBJ2-3 and V is TRBV6-5, with D possibly matching TRBD2 (7 bases). The V gene lost 4 bases and the J gene lost 2 bases, with 10 bases spanning the gap. The CDR3 loop spans 14 amino acids. CDR1 and CDR2 (germline): MNHEY, SVGAGI. In nucleotides, the CDR3 is TGTGCCAGCAGTTCCGGGGGGCCCACAGATACGCAGTATTTT. Translated, it gives CASSSGGPTDTQYF.

The V and J genes are TRBV30 and TRBJ1-1; 8 nucleotides match TRBD1. CDR1 is GTSNPN, CDR2 SVGIG, per germline (reference sequence). Trimming removed 0 bases from V and 10 bases from J; junction bases left unmatched: 7. The CDR3 length is 13 residues. CDR3 nucleotides: TGTGCCTGGAGTGTAGGACAGGGAAAGAGAGCTTTCTTT. Translation: CAWSVGQGKRAFF.

The chain recombines TRBV19 with TRBJ2-5, with D maybe TRBD1 (5 bases). Germline CDR1 is LNHDA and CDR2 is SQIVND (reference sequence). Trimming cost V 3 bases and J 4 bases, with 6 bases left between them. CDR3 size: 12 residues. CDR3: CASSIRGETQYF. CDR3 bases: TGTGCCAGTAGTATTAGGGGAGAGACCCAGTACTTC.

This chain links TRBV5-5 with TRBJ1-3; no clear D. The CDR3 runs 15 residues. The V and J ends lost 0 bases and 4 bases respectively, with 11 bases between them. Germline V gives CDR1 SGHKS, CDR2 YYEKEE (reference sequence). DNA of the CDR3: TGTGCCAGCAGCTTGGCCCCTCTCGTCGGAAACACCATATATTTT. Translation gives CASSLAPLVGNTIYF. Supplemented by reference TRBV5-5 and TRBJ1-3, the full variable domain reads DAGVTQSPTHLIKTRGQQVTLRCSPISGHKSVSWYQQVLGQGPQFIFQYYEKEERGRGNFPDRFSARQFPNYSSELNVNALLLGDSALYLCASSLAPLVGNTIYFGEGSWLTVV.

The chain carries TRBV6-1 and TRBJ2-7, with D perhaps TRBD1 (6 bases). Deletions cut 2 bases from V and 6 bases from J, with 23 bases between. The CDR3 is made up of 17 amino acids. The germline V gene encodes CDR1 MNHNS and CDR2 SASEGT. The CDR3 loop reads CASSEKAGVSPEGEQYF. Written as DNA, the CDR3 is TGTGCCAGCAGTGAAAAGGCAGGGGTGTCGCCAGAGGGCGAGCAGTACTTC.

The rearrangement uses TRBV7-8 and TRBJ2-1; 7 bases are shared with TRBD1. The CDR3 sequence is 16 residues long. The germline V gene has CDR1 SGHVS and CDR2 FQNEAQ. J lost 0 bases, V lost 5 bases, and 7 bases had no gene match. The CDR3 spells CASSTEQGSSYNEQFF. CDR3 DNA sequence: TGTGCCAGCAGCACCGAACAGGGGAGCTCCTACAATGAGCAGTTCTTC.

The chain uses TRBV29-1 and TRBJ2-1, with 8 bases identical to TRBD1. V was pared by 3 bases and J by 8 bases, with 27 bases of the junction left unmatched. Germline values: CDR1 SQVTM, CDR2 ANQGSEA. The CDR3 has 20 residues. CDR3 protein: CSVELQGARIREPGWDEQFF. CDR3 sequence (DNA): TGCAGCGTTGAGTTGCAGGGGGCACGGATCCGAGAGCCTGGGTGGGATGAGCAGTTCTTC.